The T cell receptor (beta chain) under discussion was sequenced for a study of T cells in Graves' hyperthyroidism and ophthalmopathy. The TCR beta CDR3 regions underwent amplification using RNA transcripts as the source. TCR CDR3 underwent first-round RT-PCR with the HTBI primer set. TCRdb re-derived calls from the multiplex PCR reads in MiXCR, one entry per CDR3 protein. The table has about 520,000 distinct CDR3 sequences, approximately 24% seen once. The receptor was isolated from a woman in her thirties with Graves' ophthalmopathy. The sequenced sample consisted of blood.

Written as DNA, the CDR3 is TGCGCCAGCAGCAAACGGACAGGTTTTTTAGAGACCCAGTACTTC. Translated, it gives CASSKRTGFLETQYF. The chain employs TRBV4-1 and TRBJ2-5; 7 bases are a match to TRBD1. Germline CDR1 is MGHRA and CDR2 is YSYEKL. The CDR3 extends over 15 amino acids. V gave up 5 bases and J gave up 4 bases; unmatched junction bases: 10.